The 15 T cell receptor beta chains given below trace back to one sample, sequenced in a study of cytomegalovirus exposure and HLA in healthy donors. The table came from immunoSEQ multiplex PCR; TCRdb's copy has only in-frame clones and leaves some out. The sample has about 130,000 clones, around 94% seen once. Sample: PBMCs. The receptor set was obtained from a woman aged 18-30 years in good health and CMV-seronegative.

The V and J genes are TRBV2 and TRBJ2-3, with D possibly being TRBD2 (6 bases). CDR1 and CDR2 (germline): SNHLY, FYNNEI. Trimming left V 6 bases short and J 4 bases short, with 17 bases between. CDR3 length equals 15 residues. This chain's CDR3 is CASRRLAFIPDTQYF. In nucleotides, the CDR3 is TGTGCCAGCAGGCGTCTAGCGTTTATACCAGATACGCAGTATTTT.

The chain joins TRBV28 to TRBJ2-7; D possibly corresponds to TRBD2 (5 bases). V gave up 3 bases and J gave up 3 bases, with 12 bases separating them. The germline V gene has CDR1 MDHEN and CDR2 SYDVKM. The CDR3 sequence is 14 residues long. Here the CDR3 reads CASSLGAGHYEQYF. The DNA for the CDR3 is TGTGCCAGCAGTTTGGGAGCCGGCCACTACGAGCAGTACTTC.

The chain carries TRBV25-1 and TRBJ2-3, with 7 bases aligning to TRBD2. The length of the CDR3 is 14 residues. J gave up 3 bases and V 6 bases, and 6 bases lay outside the gene matches. Germline CDR1 MGHDK, CDR2 SYGVNS. The CDR3 here is CASRGGVRTDTQYF. CDR3 bases: TGTGCCAGCAGGGGGGGGGTGCGGACAGATACGCAGTATTTT.

The chain links TRBV5-1 to TRBJ1-1; D may be TRBD1 (5 bases). Trimming took off 0 bases at V and 0 bases at J, with 9 bases between the two ends. The CDR3 spans 15 residues. In germline, CDR1 is SGHRS, CDR2 YFSETQ. CDR3 amino acids: CASSLEVGVNTEAFF. The DNA for the CDR3 is TGCGCCAGCAGCTTGGAGGTAGGGGTGAACACTGAAGCTTTCTTT.

The rearrangement links TRBV16 to TRBJ1-5; D not resolved. There are 15 residues in the CDR3. V lost 0 bases, J lost 5 bases, and 11 bases lay in between. The germline CDR1 and CDR2 sequences are KGHSY and FQNENV. The CDR3 DNA is TGTGCCAGCAGCCAATCCGGAGGATTATATCAGCCCCAGCATTTT. Its translation: CASSQSGGLYQPQHF.

The V gene is TRBV5-1, the J gene TRBJ2-3, with 7 bases fitting TRBD2. The CDR3 consists of 17 residues. Germline V lookup: CDR1 SGHRS, CDR2 YFSETQ. V was clipped by 0 bases and J by 4 bases; unmatched bases: 11. CDR3: CASSLVSREKGADTQYF. The CDR3 DNA reads as TGCGCCAGCAGCTTGGTTTCGCGGGAGAAGGGCGCAGATACGCAGTATTTT.

This clone occurred once. V gene TRBV6-5 combines with J gene TRBJ2-7, with 8 bases lining up with TRBD2. With V trimmed by 5 bases and J by 4 bases, 7 bases remained unmatched. This CDR3 is built from 14 residues. Germline loops: CDR1 MNHEY, CDR2 SVGAGI. The CDR3 coding sequence is TGTGCCAGCAGTCCTGGGACTAGGATTTACGAGCAGTACTTC. It encodes CASSPGTRIYEQYF.

The chain couples TRBV6-5 to TRBJ1-1; TRBD1 agrees at 10 bases. This CDR3 contains 15 residues. V gave up 1 base and J gave up 8 bases; unmatched junction bases: 7. Per the germline V gene, CDR1 is MNHEY and CDR2 is SVGAGI. DNA of the CDR3: TGTGCCAGCAGTTACTTTCCGGGACAGGGGTTCGAAGCTTTCTTT. Amino acids: CASSYFPGQGFEAFF.

The chain has TRBV5-4 and TRBJ2-5; D is undetermined. Germline loops: CDR1 SGHNT, CDR2 YYREEE (reference sequence). The CDR3 runs 13 residues. With 8 bases removed from V and 1 base from J, the gap between germline ends came to 12 bases. In nucleotides, the CDR3 is TGTGCCAGTCACAGCTCCTCCCAAGAGACCCAGTACTTC. Amino acid sequence: CASHSSSQETQYF.

The chain has TRBV6-1 and TRBJ2-2; D may be TRBD2 (5 bases). This CDR3 has 16 residues. Looked up from germline, CDR1 is MNHNS and CDR2 is SASEGT. The V and J ends lost 2 bases and 5 bases respectively, with 15 bases between them. For the CDR3, the DNA is TGTGCCAGCAGTGAATGGACTCCTCGGAGGACCGGGGAGCTGTTTTTT. Amino acid sequence: CASSEWTPRRTGELFF.

CDR3 in DNA: TGTGCCAGCAGCTCCGGACAACAAGAGACCCAGTACTTC. This encodes CASSSGQQETQYF. The V call is TRBV7-7, the J call TRBJ2-5, with a possible D match to TRBD1 (5 bases). Germline values: CDR1 SSHAT, CDR2 FNYEAQ (reference sequence). Trimming removed 4 bases from V and 2 bases from J, with 8 bases in between. CDR3 size: 13 residues.

The chain links TRBV6-1 to TRBJ2-1; perhaps TRBD2 as D (5 bases). Trimming left V 8 bases short and J 6 bases short, with 8 bases between. The CDR3 consists of 11 residues. CDR1 is MNHNS, CDR2 SASEGT, per germline. The CDR3 nucleotides are TGTGCCAGCGGACTTGTCAATGAGCAGTTCTTC. Its protein is CASGLVNEQFF.

The CDR3 bases are TGTGCCAGCAGATATCAGGGGAGAAGGAACCACTATGGCTACACCTTC. Encoded protein: CASRYQGRRNHYGYTF. The chain carries TRBV28 and TRBJ1-2; weak D call: TRBD1 (6 bases). CDR3 size: 16 residues. The germline V gene encodes CDR1 MDHEN and CDR2 SYDVKM. Trimming pared 6 bases from V and 3 bases from J, leaving 20 bases between.

This chain connects TRBV6-6 to TRBJ1-2; perhaps TRBD1 as D (5 bases). V lost 8 bases and J lost 4, with 17 bases in between. Germline CDR1 and CDR2: MNHNY and SVGAGI (reference sequence). The CDR3 runs 14 residues. This CDR3 is CASGEEGKGYGYTF. The CDR3 DNA follows: TGTGCCAGCGGCGAGGAGGGGAAGGGCTATGGCTACACCTTC.

This sequence joins TRBV2 and TRBJ2-5; TRBD1 aligns across 9 bases. The CDR3 extends over 15 amino acids. J was trimmed by 0 bases and V by 5 bases; bases with no gene match: 4. The germline V gene has CDR1 SNHLY and CDR2 FYNNEI. CDR3 in DNA: TGTGCCAGCAGTCGAGGGACAGGGAACCAAGAGACCCAGTACTTC. It specifies CASSRGTGNQETQYF.